The rows below give T cell receptor beta chains drawn from one sample of a study of blood T cell repertoires in COVID-19. Method: immunoSEQ multiplex PCR; TCRdb's copy keeps in-frame clones and lacks some. This sample carries about 130,000 clones, roughly four fifths of them seen once, and the ten largest clones take approximately 9.2%. The sequencing input was PBMCs or T cells enriched from blood (not recorded which). These receptor sequences come from a man aged 50 or older who had recovered from COVID-19. Each CDR3 is given with its conserved first and last residue. D genes are given only for firm matches. Size is omitted from some rows. Given values are once, few, many or a class for expanded clones.

cdr3_aa cdr3_nt j_call v_call clone_size d_call
CASSRTTGETNYGYTF TGTGCCAGTAGTAGGACCACAGGGGAAACTAACTATGGCTACACCTTC TRBJ1-2 TRBV19 once TRBD1
CASSLTGNSPLHF TGTGCCAGCAGCTTGACAGGGAATTCACCCCTCCACTTT TRBJ1-6 TRBV11-2 NA TRBD1
CASTGDRGLTGNQPQHF TGCGCCAGCACTGGGGACAGGGGGCTTACTGGCAATCAGCCCCAGCATTTT TRBJ1-5 TRBV10-1 NA TRBD1
CASITTGNEQYF TGTGCCAGCATCACGACTGGTAACGAGCAGTACTTC TRBJ2-7 TRBV12-3/TRBV12-4 NA NA
CASSSYRRDRVVQETQYF TGTGCCAGCAGCTCCTATCGGCGGGACAGAGTCGTTCAAGAGACCCAGTACTTC TRBJ2-5 TRBV5-5 NA NA
CASSLLQGQSYGYTF TGTGCCAGCAGCTTACTACAGGGACAGTCTTATGGCTACACCTTC TRBJ1-2 TRBV7-8 NA TRBD1
CASSSVYTGELFF TGTGCCAGCAGTTCGGTGTACACCGGGGAGCTGTTTTTT TRBJ2-2 TRBV12-3/TRBV12-4 NA NA
CASSVQTGAGELFF TGTGCCAGCAGCGTACAGACAGGGGCCGGGGAGCTGTTTTTT TRBJ2-2 TRBV13 NA TRBD1
CASSTGQSVGSGELFF TGTGCTAGCAGCACCGGACAGTCGGTGGGGAGCGGGGAGCTGTTTTTT TRBJ2-2 TRBV7-7 NA NA
CASSLQPLGQATQYF TGTGCCAGCAGCCTCCAACCGTTGGGACAGGCGACCCAGTACTTC TRBJ2-5 TRBV7-2 NA TRBD1
CASSAGRWLIPGNTIYF TGTGCCAGCAGCGCCGGGAGGTGGCTAATACCTGGAAACACCATATATTTT TRBJ1-3 TRBV9 NA NA
CASSEQGEAGANVLTF TGTGCCAGCAGTGAACAGGGAGAGGCTGGGGCCAACGTCCTGACTTTC TRBJ2-6 TRBV6-4 once NA
CASSQDTAGYGYTF TGCGCCAGCAGCCAAGATACGGCGGGCTATGGCTACACCTTC TRBJ1-2 TRBV4-3 NA NA
CSASRRDRNTGELFF TGCAGTGCTAGTAGGAGGGACAGGAACACCGGGGAGCTGTTTTTT TRBJ2-2 TRBV20-1 NA NA
CASSDLIRVGITEAFF TGCGCCAGCAGTGATTTAATCAGGGTGGGGATCACTGAAGCTTTCTTT TRBJ1-1 TRBV10-1 NA NA
CASNLGLGTGGRNEQFF TGTGCCAGTAACCTCGGTCTGGGAACAGGGGGTAGGAATGAGCAGTTCTTC TRBJ2-1 TRBV19 NA TRBD1